The rows below give T cell receptor beta chains drawn from one sample of a study of shared clonotypes between healthy human individuals. Here immunoSEQ multiplex PCR was the method, and the copy in TCRdb shows in-frame clones only, minus some. The table has some 2,100,000 clones, 85% to 95% seen once; the top ten hold about 1.5%. The sequenced material came from naive CD8+ T cells from PBMCs. These receptors came from a young man in good health. Some clones in this sample may be carry-over from other donors' samples. Both conserved end residues are trimmed from each CDR3. Size tells how often a clone was seen (once, few, many) or the class of an expanded clone, and some rows leave it out.

v_gene	j_gene	abundance	len	CDR3aa
TRBV19	TRBJ2-1	-	12	ASAGLAGAREQF
TRBV6-1	TRBJ2-5	-	13	ASSEWGAGAHEQY
TRBV6-1	TRBJ2-7	once	13	ASRGTSGSSYEQY
TRBV4-1	TRBJ1-5	-	13	ASSQGGFSNQPQH
TRBV6-5	TRBJ2-7	many	10	ASIGQSYEQY
TRBV29-1	TRBJ1-1	-	12	SVGAGAANTEAF
TRBV27	TRBJ2-4	-	14	ASSPGAGTEKNIQY
TRBV5-1	TRBJ2-1	-	13	ASSLASGKVVEQF
TRBV29-1	TRBJ1-2	-	8	SVDGYGYT
TRBV5-8	TRBJ2-1	-	13	ASSPGTGGLYEQF
TRBV27	TRBJ2-3	once	12	ASSLLEMQDTQY
TRBV27	TRBJ2-7	-	14	ASSLSAGTVSYEQY
TRBV10-2	TRBJ2-7	-	13	ASSDPDFPTYEQY
TRBV9	TRBJ1-2	-	14	ASSESAGSPNYGYT
TRBV9	TRBJ1-3	-	13	ASSVDMGSGNTIY
TRBV27	TRBJ1-5	-	13	ASSLSGHLNQPQH
TRBV7-8	TRBJ1-5	-	12	ASTEGGAGQPQH
TRBV7-6	TRBJ1-1	-	13	ASSRRGRGVTEAF